The T cell receptor (beta chain) described here comes from a study of shared clonotypes between healthy human individuals. Study-wide findings and caveats: What naive subsets generally showed was a larger estimated richness than memory subsets showed. Clonotype sharing across a few donors was observed for roughly 5% of naive CD4 clonotypes.

CDR1 and CDR2 (germline): GTSNPN, SVGIG (reference sequence). The V and J ends lost 3 bases and 3 bases, in that order; junction bases with no gene match: 9. The CDR3 totals 15 residues. In regard to this clone: Its specificity is not known.

Genomic DNA of every subset was divided equally among multiple immunoSEQ plates. Method: immunoSEQ multiplex PCR; TCRdb's copy keeps in-frame clones and lacks some. The profile shows about 1 million clones, roughly 70% of them singletons. This receptor was obtained from a young man in good health. Source material: memory CD4+ T cells sorted from blood. As to subset: CD45RA-negative fraction. This chain connects TRBV30 to TRBJ2-7; 9 nucleotides line up with TRBD1. The CDR3 nucleotides are TGTGCCTGGAGGGGACCGGGACAGGGTAACTACGAGCAGTACTTC. Its protein product is CAWRGPGQGNYEQYF.